The 25 T cell receptor beta chains below all came from one sample that was sequenced in a study of tumor and adjacent non-tumor tissue in lung cancer. The template was RNA from unsorted bulk tissue. This non-tumor lung sample came from over 3 cm beyond the tumor edge. The library came from three nested PCR rounds adapted from ARM-PCR protocols. MiXCR was run by TCRdb on the multiplex PCR reads, yielding one entry per CDR3 protein. The sample holds tens of thousands of distinct CDR3 sequences, around 67% seen once. Material for sequencing was distant non-tumor lung tissue. The receptors originated from a middle-aged woman with non-small cell lung cancer.

As concerns this clonotype: The conserved phenylalanine or tryptophan is not found at the CDR3 terminus, so this likely reflects a read error. The DNA is left out, because the CDR3 cannot be placed on it with certainty; the CDR3 is given as TCRdb lists it. The chain is built from TRBV11-2 and TRBJ2-5; the D call TRBD1 from the table was never checked on the DNA. The CDR3 is made up of 18 amino acids, end residues included. The germline V gene has CDR1 SGHAT and CDR2 FQNNGV. The CDR3 spells CASSLRFPNAGQEETHYS.

This clonotype showed up many times. This may arise from a read error, as a much more abundant clone is one base away. The conserved final phenylalanine or tryptophan is absent from the CDR3, which likely points to a read error. The chain recombines TRBV11-2 with TRBJ1-2, with D hard to call. CDR3 size: 15 residues. The V and J ends lost 6 bases and 8 bases respectively, with 22 bases between them. The germline V gene encodes CDR1 SGHAT and CDR2 FQNNGV. CDR3 residues: CASSRPFGEADGYTL. CDR3 bases: TGTGCCAGCAGTCGGCCTTTTGGGGAGGCCGACGGCTACACCCTC.

In regard to this clonotype: One junction end does not reproduce the germline sequence, and a read error may be involved. The J gene is TRBJ2-1, the V gene TRBV11-2; D possibly uses TRBD1 or TRBD2 (7 bases each). Germline V gene lookup returns CDR1 SGHAT and CDR2 FQNNGV. This CDR3 contains 17 residues. The CDR3 coding sequence is TGTGCCAGCAGCCTCAGGGGGGGGGCCAAATACCGCAATAAGCAGTTCTTC. This translates into CASSLRGGAKYRNKQFF.

V usage is TRBV29-1 and J usage is TRBJ1-2; D not certain. The CDR3 is 14 amino acids. Per germline, CDR1 SQVTM and CDR2 ANQGSEA. Trimming left V 5 bases short and J 2 bases short, with 15 bases between. CDR3 coding DNA: TGCAGCGTTCAAACACAACAGTGGAACTATGGCTACACCTTC. It is translated as CSVQTQQWNYGYTF.

In this sample, this clonotype turned up many times. The chain joins TRBV7-2 to TRBJ2-3, with 7 bases that match TRBD2. The CDR3 runs to 14 residues. CDR1 SGHTA and CDR2 FQGNSA come from the germline V gene. The V gene end was trimmed by 6 bases and the J gene end by 7 bases; junction bases not matched to a gene: 10. This CDR3 reads CASRASGSVNTQYF. The CDR3 DNA sequence: TGTGCCAGCAGGGCTAGCGGTTCGGTTAATACGCAGTATTTT.

The V gene is TRBV11-2, the J gene TRBJ2-1; unclear D gene. The CDR3 contains 15 residues. V lost 1 base, J lost 16 bases, and 23 bases lay in between. Per the germline V gene, CDR1 is SGHAT and CDR2 is FQNNGV. The CDR3 DNA sequence: TGTGCCAGCAGCTTAGTCAGGACCGTCCGGAATGGGCATTTCTTC. Its translation is CASSLVRTVRNGHFF.

Regarding this clonotype: A much larger clone sits a single nucleotide away, making a read error possible. The conserved final phenylalanine or tryptophan is absent from the CDR3, which likely points to a read error. The chain recombines TRBV5-1 with TRBJ1-1; a possible D gene is TRBD1 (6 bases). Germline assignment: CDR1 SGHRS and CDR2 YFSETQ. The CDR3 runs 14 residues. The CDR3 nucleotides are TGCGCCGGCAGCTTGGCGGGGGGCGTCACTGAAGCTTTCCTT. This encodes CAGSLAGGVTEAFL.

This clonotype was picked up one time. This may arise from a read error, as a much more abundant clone is one base away. This sequence joins TRBV5-1 and TRBJ1-1; 7 bases line up with TRBD1. V shed 2 bases, J shed 8 bases, and the junction held 3 bases outside the gene matches. Germline V CDR1 and CDR2: SGHRS, YFSETQ. This CDR3 is 12 amino acids long. Here the CDR3 reads CASSLGGREAFF. The CDR3 DNA is TGCGCCAGCAGCTTAGGGGGCAGGGAAGCTTTCTTT.

CDR3 sequence (DNA): TGTGCCAGTTGCTTAATTAGTAGCGGGGTTTATGAGACCCAGTACTTC. It translates to CASCLISSGVYETQYF. This chain joins TRBV7-8 and TRBJ2-5; 8 bases map to TRBD2. Germline CDR1 reads SGHVS; CDR2 reads FQNEAQ. CDR3 length equals 16 residues. The V gene end was trimmed by 9 bases and the J gene end by 5 bases; junction bases not matched to a gene: 17. Full variable domain (missing parts from reference TRBV7-8 and TRBJ2-5): GAGVSQSPRYKVAKRGQDVALRCDPISGHVSLFWYQQALGQGPEFLTYFQNEAQLDKSGLPSDRFFAERPEGSVSTLKIQRTQQEDSAVYLCASCLISSGVYETQYFGPGTRLLVL.

In the case of this clonotype: This may come from a read error, since a much larger clone is one base off. The rearrangement joins TRBV12-3 or TRBV12-4 to TRBJ2-5, with D maybe TRBD1 (6 bases). The CDR3 consists of 15 residues. In DNA form, the CDR3 reads TGTGTCAGCAGTTTAGGGGCAGGGGTTTCGGAGACCCAGTACTTC. Protein sequence: CVSSLGAGVSETQYF.

There are many counts of this clonotype. The chain uses TRBV5-1 and TRBJ2-2, with 9 bases fitting TRBD2. Germline V gene lookup returns CDR1 SGHRS and CDR2 YFSETQ. The CDR3 length is 17 residues. V shed 4 bases and J 4 bases; nucleotides not matched to a gene: 11. The chain's CDR3 is CASSPLAGSGGTGELFF. CDR3 DNA: TGCGCCAGCAGCCCCCTGGCGGGTAGCGGGGGCACCGGGGAGCTGTTTTTT.

CDR3 sequence reads: CSVFEMATSTDMQYF. The CDR3 region has the DNA TGCAGCGTCTTTGAAATGGCGACTAGCACAGATATGCAATATTTT. J is TRBJ2-3 and V is TRBV29-1, with 7 nucleotides matching TRBD2. The CDR3 is 15 amino acids. Looked up from germline, CDR1 is SQVTM and CDR2 is ANQGSEA. Germline trimming cut 6 bases from V and 15 bases from J; bases unmatched to any gene: 24.

V is TRBV11-3 and J is TRBJ2-5; D assignment may be TRBD1 or TRBD2 (5 bases each). This CDR3 has 16 residues. The V end was cut by 9 bases, the J end by 5 bases, with 25 bases between. The germline V gene encodes CDR1 SGHNT and CDR2 YENEEA. For the CDR3, the DNA is TGTGCCAGTTCGGCTGCGGCCAATCGGGGCCGGGAGACCCAGTACTTC. It specifies CASSAAANRGRETQYF.

This clonotype was found many times. This rearrangement joins TRBV5-6 to TRBJ1-1, with no clear D. The length of the CDR3 is 14 residues. Trimming took off 2 bases at V and 1 base at J, with 9 bases between the two ends. In germline, CDR1 is SGHDT, CDR2 YYEEEE. CDR3 in amino acids: CASSLRSANTEAFF. The DNA for the CDR3 is TGTGCCAGCAGCTTAAGATCAGCGAACACTGAAGCTTTCTTT.

As regards this clonotype: The junction shows a germline mismatch at one end, possibly a read error. The J gene is TRBJ2-3, the V gene TRBV4-1, with D maybe TRBD2 (6 bases). The CDR3 extends over 16 amino acids. Looked up from germline, CDR1 is MGHRA and CDR2 is YSYEKL. CDR3 nucleotide sequence: TGCGCCGGCAGCCAAGCCGCAGGAGGGGTACTTGATACGCAGTATTTT. Translation gives CAGSQAAGGVLDTQYF.

V is TRBV4-1 and J is TRBJ2-1; D is possibly TRBD2 (6 bases). The CDR3 is 18 residues long. Germline lookup yields CDR1 MGHRA and CDR2 YSYEKL. V lost 7 bases, J lost 7 bases, and 29 bases lay in between. CDR3 sequence reads: CASNRLSPRLGQHNEQFF. The CDR3 region has the DNA TGCGCCAGCAACCGTCTAAGCCCTCGACTAGGGCAACATAATGAGCAGTTCTTC.

The table lists this clonotype with many counts. An end of the junction does not agree with germline; a read error may underlie this. The chain has TRBV6-1 and TRBJ2-1, with 11 bases identical to TRBD2. Per germline, CDR1 MNHNS and CDR2 SASEGT. CDR3 length: 13 amino acids. CDR3 amino acids: CASSVGGLAVLGF. CDR3 coding DNA: TGTGCCAGCAGTGTAGGGGGACTAGCGGTACTGGGCTTC.

Note on this clonotype: At one end the junction does not follow the germline gene, possibly because of a read error. V and J are TRBV14 and TRBJ2-3; weak D call: TRBD2 (5 bases). This CDR3 is built from 13 residues. Germline-derived CDR1 and CDR2 are SGHDN and FVKESK. DNA for the CDR3: TGTACCAGCGGCCAAGGCCATACAGATACGCAGTATTTT. It is translated as CTSGQGHTDTQYF.

A word on this clonotype: The conserved phenylalanine or tryptophan is not found at the CDR3 terminus, so this likely reflects a read error. The J gene is TRBJ2-3, the V gene TRBV29-1; weak D call: TRBD2 (5 bases). The V gene's germline CDR1 is SQVTM and CDR2 ANQGSEA. The CDR3 has 13 amino acids. In DNA, the CDR3 is TGCGGCGTCGGAGTTACGGGGACAGATACGCAGTATTAT. Its translation: CGVGVTGTDTQYY.

V usage is TRBV12-3 or TRBV12-4 and J usage is TRBJ2-1, with TRBD2 identical over 8 bases. V gave up 3 bases and J gave up 10 bases; unmatched junction bases: 11. The CDR3 is 15 amino acids. The CDR3 region is CASSLVGLGDKEQFF. DNA for the CDR3: TGTGCCAGCAGTTTGGTGGGACTAGGGGATAAGGAGCAGTTCTTC.

This clonotype was counted ten times or more. This chain joins TRBV4-1 and TRBJ1-3; D uncertain. V lost 2 bases, J lost 0 bases, and 8 bases lay in between. Germline CDR1 is MGHRA and CDR2 is YSYEKL. The CDR3 contains 15 residues. CDR3 nucleotides: TGCGCCAGCAGCCAATCCGTCCTCTCTGGAAACACCATATATTTT. It codes for CASSQSVLSGNTIYF.

This clonotype has ten or more counts. The CDR3 here is CASSFSRAEAFF. In nucleotides, the CDR3 is TGTGCCAGCAGTTTCTCCAGGGCTGAAGCTTTCTTT. The chain employs TRBV12-3 or TRBV12-4 and TRBJ1-1; a possible D gene is TRBD1 (5 bases). CDR3 length: 12 amino acids. The V end was cut by 3 bases, the J end by 6 bases, with 8 bases between.

The chain employs TRBV28 and TRBJ2-5; D possibly corresponds to TRBD2 (7 bases). The CDR3 spans 14 residues. Trimming took 3 bases from V and 4 from J, leaving 12 bases between them. The V gene's germline CDR1 is MDHEN and CDR2 SYDVKM. The CDR3 coding sequence is TGTGCCAGCAGTTTGGGGGGGGCAGGAGAGACCCAGTACTTC. It codes for CASSLGGAGETQYF.

This clonotype came up once. In this CDR3 the conserved last residue, phenylalanine or tryptophan, is missing, so a read error is likely. V is TRBV29-1 and J is TRBJ2-3, with D possibly matching TRBD2 (6 bases). Germline V lookup: CDR1 SQVTM, CDR2 ANQGSEA. This CDR3 contains 15 residues. CDR3 DNA: TGCCGCCCATCTCTTCGGGAGAGGGGCACAGATATGCAGTATCTT. Its protein is CRPSLRERGTDMQYL.

The V call is TRBV29-1, the J call TRBJ1-2; 12 bases align to TRBD1. CDR3 length equals 13 residues. V lost 5 bases, J lost 9 bases, and 7 bases stayed unmatched. Germline V lookup: CDR1 SQVTM, CDR2 ANQGSEA. The CDR3 nucleotides read TGCAGCGTTCTGGGACAGGGGGCGTTTCGCTACACCTTC. Its translation is CSVLGQGAFRYTF.